This is a list of T cell receptor beta chains from one sample in a study of glioma-infiltrating T cells after dendritic cell vaccination. Some clones are missing from TCRdb's copy, which holds only in-frame ones; the method was immunoSEQ multiplex PCR. The sample yields about 64,000 clones, around nine tenths seen once. This specimen was blood, taken after dendritic cell vaccination. The receptors come from a human donor with glioblastoma. Each CDR3 is given with its conserved first and last residue. D genes are given only for firm matches. For some rows the clone size is stated as once, few or many, or as a class when expanded; others skip it.

d_call: .; v_call: TRBV6-5; j_call: TRBJ2-5; clone_size: .; cdr3_nt: TGTGCCAGCAGTTTGACTAGGGCAGAGGAGACCCAGTACTTC; cdr3_aa: CASSLTRAEETQYF
d_call: .; v_call: TRBV6-5; j_call: TRBJ1-1; clone_size: .; cdr3_nt: TGTGCCAGCAGTTACCCGGGGGGAGGGACTGAAGCTTTCTTT; cdr3_aa: CASSYPGGGTEAFF
d_call: TRBD1; v_call: TRBV11-2; j_call: TRBJ2-2; clone_size: .; cdr3_nt: TGTGCCAGCAGCTTACGTAGGACAGGGGACACCGGGGAGCTGTTTTTT; cdr3_aa: CASSLRRTGDTGELFF
d_call: .; v_call: TRBV4-2; j_call: TRBJ2-1; clone_size: once; cdr3_nt: TGTGCCAGCAGCCAAGATCGCCCTAGCTCCTACAATGAGCAGTTCTTC; cdr3_aa: CASSQDRPSSYNEQFF
d_call: .; v_call: TRBV5-4; j_call: TRBJ1-2; clone_size: .; cdr3_nt: TGTGCCAGCAGCTTGCAGGGGACCTATGGCTACACCTTC; cdr3_aa: CASSLQGTYGYTF
d_call: TRBD1; v_call: TRBV7-3; j_call: TRBJ1-2; clone_size: .; cdr3_nt: TGTGCCAGCAGCGCCGACAGGGAGGGCTACACCTTC; cdr3_aa: CASSADREGYTF
d_call: TRBD1; v_call: TRBV2; j_call: TRBJ1-2; clone_size: .; cdr3_nt: TGTGCCAGCAGTGGGACAGGGGGCGGAGGTGGCTACACCTTC; cdr3_aa: CASSGTGGGGGYTF
d_call: .; v_call: TRBV15; j_call: TRBJ2-7; clone_size: .; cdr3_nt: TGTGCCACCAGCAGGACGGGACTTAACTACGAGCAGTACTTC; cdr3_aa: CATSRTGLNYEQYF
d_call: TRBD1; v_call: TRBV6-6; j_call: TRBJ1-1; clone_size: few; cdr3_nt: TGTGCCAGCAGAAGACAGGGGTCCACTGAAGCTTTCTTT; cdr3_aa: CASRRQGSTEAFF
d_call: TRBD2; v_call: TRBV7-9; j_call: TRBJ2-7; clone_size: .; cdr3_nt: TGTGCCAGCAGCCATTTTCAGCGGGGCTACGAGCAGTACTTC; cdr3_aa: CASSHFQRGYEQYF
d_call: TRBD2; v_call: TRBV7-3; j_call: TRBJ2-1; clone_size: .; cdr3_nt: TGTGCCAGCAGCCCCGGCGGGAGCAATGAGCAGTTCTTC; cdr3_aa: CASSPGGSNEQFF
d_call: .; v_call: TRBV30; j_call: TRBJ1-5; clone_size: few; cdr3_nt: TGTGCCTGGACACGGGGAGATAGCAATCAGCCCCAGCATTTT; cdr3_aa: CAWTRGDSNQPQHF
d_call: .; v_call: TRBV11-2; j_call: TRBJ2-3; clone_size: .; cdr3_nt: TGTGCCAGCAGCTCGAGTACAGATACGCAGTATTTT; cdr3_aa: CASSSSTDTQYF
d_call: .; v_call: TRBV29-1; j_call: TRBJ1-5; clone_size: once; cdr3_nt: TGCAGCGTTCGAGGAAATAGCAATCAGCCCCAGCATTTT; cdr3_aa: CSVRGNSNQPQHF
d_call: TRBD1; v_call: TRBV9; j_call: TRBJ2-2; clone_size: .; cdr3_nt: TGTGCCAGCAGCGTAGGAGTGGCCGGGACAGGGGACACCGGGGAGCTGTTTTTT; cdr3_aa: CASSVGVAGTGDTGELFF
d_call: TRBD2; v_call: TRBV9; j_call: TRBJ2-7; clone_size: .; cdr3_nt: TGTGCCAGCAGCCCCCAAGGACTAGCGGTCGAGCAGTACTTC; cdr3_aa: CASSPQGLAVEQYF
d_call: TRBD2; v_call: TRBV7-2; j_call: TRBJ2-7; clone_size: .; cdr3_nt: TGTGCCAGCAGCCCCTCGGGACTAGCTAACGAGCAGTACTTC; cdr3_aa: CASSPSGLANEQYF
d_call: TRBD2; v_call: TRBV25-1; j_call: TRBJ2-5; clone_size: .; cdr3_nt: TGTGCCAGCAGTGAATCCGGGAGAGCGGGAGGGCCAGAGACCCAGTACTTC; cdr3_aa: CASSESGRAGGPETQYF
d_call: TRBD1; v_call: TRBV10-2; j_call: TRBJ2-7; clone_size: .; cdr3_nt: TGCGCCAGCTACCCCGGGACAGGGGGCTCCGAGCAGTACTTC; cdr3_aa: CASYPGTGGSEQYF
d_call: TRBD2; v_call: TRBV5-1; j_call: TRBJ2-3; clone_size: .; cdr3_nt: TGCGCCAGCAGCTTGGCAACGGGAGGACACACAGATACGCAGTATTTT; cdr3_aa: CASSLATGGHTDTQYF
d_call: TRBD2; v_call: TRBV19; j_call: TRBJ2-7; clone_size: once; cdr3_nt: TGTGCCAGTAGGGCGGGACTAGCTTCCTACGAGCAGTACTTC; cdr3_aa: CASRAGLASYEQYF
d_call: TRBD2; v_call: TRBV5-1; j_call: TRBJ2-1; clone_size: .; cdr3_nt: TGCGCCAGCAGCTTGGACCCTCCGACTAGCGGGGGGGAAAATGAGCAGTTCTTC; cdr3_aa: CASSLDPPTSGGENEQFF
d_call: .; v_call: TRBV10-1; j_call: TRBJ1-1; clone_size: once; cdr3_nt: TGCGCCAGCAGGAGAATGTTAGGGGAGAACACTGAAGCTTTCTTT; cdr3_aa: CASRRMLGENTEAFF